The TCR beta chain described here comes from a study of shared T cell receptors in the human thymus. The table came from immunoSEQ multiplex PCR; TCRdb's copy has only in-frame clones and leaves some out. Of some 700,000 clones detected, 70% to 90% appear once; the ten largest clones hold 0.0095% to 0.013%. CDR3 length: 15 amino acids. Germline V gives CDR1 GTSNPN, CDR2 SVGIG (reference sequence). V shed 4 bases and J shed 2 bases, with 17 bases lying between them. In addition, the sample was reused for a study of human thymus T cells. From that second work: Corrective heart surgery yielded resections, and these provided the thymus tissue. Reports from related research described highly overlapping thymic repertoires among unrelated individuals.

The chain recombines TRBV30 with TRBJ1-1; tentatively, D is TRBD1 (6 bases). The sample was thymocytes. The source of this sequence is a boy in the first two years of life with a congenital heart defect. The DNA for the CDR3 is TGTGCCTGGATCCGACAGGCTATCCAAAACACTGAAGCTTTCTTT. This sequence encodes CAWIRQAIQNTEAFF.